Listed here is a single T cell receptor beta chain. Antigen unknown. The CDR3 covers 14 residues. V lost 3 bases to trimming and J lost 5 bases, with 13 bases between them. The V gene's germline CDR1 is SGHAT and CDR2 FQNNGV. From blood CD8+ and CD4+ T cells, TCR beta sequences were generated. This sample is part of a study of CD8 T cells in Susac syndrome. General study results and limits: An acknowledgment was made by the study that its TCR sequencing and HLA analysis involved relatively few individuals.

RNA was extracted with the RNeasy kit, and a quantity of about 0.5 to 1 ug was reverse transcribed using random hexamers. Amplification of TCR beta CDR3 spanned 54 Vbeta and 13 Jbeta via immunoSEQ multiplex PCR. One entry per CDR3 protein, called by TCRdb with MiXCR from the immunoSEQ multiplex PCR reads. Here the sample spans 95,000 to 150,000 distinct CDR3 sequences, around 94% being singletons. V is TRBV11-2 and J is TRBJ2-5; D unclear. The sequencing input was CD4+ T cells from PBMCs. This sequence originates from a human donor in good health. The CDR3 bases are TGTGCCAGCAGCTTTAACAGCCTTGGGGAGACCCAGTACTTC. Translating gives CASSFNSLGETQYF.